Listed below are T cell receptor beta chains from one sample, sequenced in a study of vaccination and CD4 T cells after COVID-19. TCRdb re-derived calls from the PCR reads in MiXCR, one entry per CDR3 protein. The repertoire holds 9,700 or so distinct CDR3 sequences, with less than 70% as singletons. Their antigens remain unidentified. The source material was CD4+ T cells from blood, cultured in vitro. Receptor source: a human donor in good health. The CDR3 runs from the conserved cysteine through the conserved F or W. A D gene is named only where the DNA matches it firmly. For some rows the clone size is stated as once, few or many, or as a class when expanded; others skip it.

j_call,v_call,clone_size,d_call,cdr3_nt,cdr3_aa
TRBJ1-1,TRBV2,.,.,TGTGCCAGCATCCTTCGGGGGGGGGCCATGAACACTGAAGCTTTCTTT,CASILRGGAMNTEAFF
TRBJ2-1,TRBV7-2,few,TRBD1,TGTGCCAGCAGCTTAGTTAATCCCGAGGACAGGGGCGGGCAGTTCTTC,CASSLVNPEDRGGQFF
TRBJ2-3,TRBV20-1,.,.,TGCAGTGCTAGGCCCAGCACAAGCACAGATACGCAGTATTTT,CSARPSTSTDTQYF
TRBJ2-7,TRBV19,.,TRBD2,TGTGCCAGTACCCATGGGGGGGGTTCCGGCGAGCAGTACTTC,CASTHGGGSGEQYF
TRBJ2-5,TRBV7-8,.,.,TGTGCCAGCAGCCGGGACCAAGAGACCCAGTACTTC,CASSRDQETQYF
TRBJ1-2,TRBV6-1,few,.,TGTGCCAGCAGTGAACTTGGGGGGCGCGGTTATGGCTACACCTTC,CASSELGGRGYGYTF
TRBJ1-2,TRBV28,.,.,TGTGCCAGCAGTCGTAAGGCCCCCCCCACCTTC,CASSRKAPPTF
TRBJ1-1,TRBV11-2,once,.,TGTGCCAGCAATAGCGTGGGGCGGAACACTGAAGCTTTCTTT,CASNSVGRNTEAFF
TRBJ1-1,TRBV28,.,.,TGTGCCAGCATCCCCCGGGGACGGCTGAACACTGAAGCTTTCTTT,CASIPRGRLNTEAFF
TRBJ2-7,TRBV6-5,.,TRBD2,TGTGCCAGCAGTTACAATTCAGCGGGAGGGTCCTACGAGCAGTACTTC,CASSYNSAGGSYEQYF
TRBJ1-2,TRBV5-8,.,.,TGTGCCAGCAGCCGCGTCTATGGCTACACCTTC,CASSRVYGYTF
TRBJ1-1,TRBV19,few,.,TGTGCCAGTAGTATCCTTCTTGCGCGGGGTGGTGGCACTGAAGCTTTCTTT,CASSILLARGGGTEAFF
TRBJ1-6,TRBV20-1,.,.,TGCAGTGTTAGACTGGGGAATTCACCCCTCCACTTT,CSVRLGNSPLHF
TRBJ2-5,TRBV7-2,.,.,TGTGCCAGCAGCCGGGATGAAGAGACCCAGTACTTC,CASSRDEETQYF
TRBJ1-2,TRBV20-1,.,.,TGCAGTGCTCGCGGATTAGGTAACTATGGCTACACCTTC,CSARGLGNYGYTF
TRBJ2-3,TRBV2,once,.,TGTGCCAGCAGTGCTCTAGGTGTGACAGATACGCAGTATTTT,CASSALGVTDTQYF
TRBJ1-6,TRBV6-1,.,TRBD1,TGTGCCACCGGGACAGGGAGTCTGTCACCCCTCCACTTT,CATGTGSLSPLHF
TRBJ1-5,TRBV6-2/TRBV6-3,.,.,TGTGCCAGCAGTTATAGAGGCATCAATCAGCCCCAGCATTTT,CASSYRGINQPQHF
TRBJ1-5,TRBV6-1,.,.,TGTGCCAGCATCCTCCAACCGGGGGAGGGGGGAAATCAGCCCCAGCATTTT,CASILQPGEGGNQPQHF
TRBJ2-7,TRBV6-1,.,.,TGTGCCAGCAGGGCGGAGTCCTACGAGCAGTACTTC,CASRAESYEQYF
TRBJ2-5,TRBV7-5,few,.,.,CISVSEAPVGTETQYF
TRBJ1-5,TRBV28,.,.,TGTGCCAGCAGCCGACTTAGCAATCAGCCCCAGCATTTT,CASSRLSNQPQHF
TRBJ2-1,TRBV19,.,.,TGTGCCAGTACAGCTACCCCCTTTTCCTACAATGAGCAGTTCTTC,CASTATPFSYNEQFF
TRBJ1-6,TRBV11-2,medium-sized,TRBD1,TGTGCCAGCAGCCTTAGGGGCGGGACAGGGGATTCACCCCTCCACTTT,CASSLRGGTGDSPLHF
TRBJ2-5,TRBV7-7,.,TRBD2,TGTGCCAGCAGCCTAGGGACTAGCGGGGGTATGGAGACCCAGTACTTC,CASSLGTSGGMETQYF
TRBJ2-3,TRBV18,.,TRBD2,TGTGCCAGCTCACCCCTCCATACGCGGGGGGCCTCTAGCACAGATACGCAGTATTTT,CASSPLHTRGASSTDTQYF
TRBJ2-3,TRBV10-1,.,TRBD2,TGCGCCACCGGGACTAGTCCGACAGATACGCAGTATTTT,CATGTSPTDTQYF
TRBJ2-7,TRBV5-5,.,.,TGTGCCAGCAGCCCATTGGGCAGCTCCTACGAGCAGTACTTC,CASSPLGSSYEQYF
TRBJ1-2,TRBV12-3/TRBV12-4,few,TRBD1,TGTGCCAGCAGTGCTCTTACAGGGGGCGGCTATGGCTACACCTTC,CASSALTGGGYGYTF
TRBJ2-7,TRBV7-2,.,.,TGTGCCAGCAGCCCAGGGACACTTGTCTACGAGCAGTACTTC,CASSPGTLVYEQYF
TRBJ2-5,TRBV7-7,few,.,TGTGCCAGCAGCCCATTCTTTCTAGAGACCCAGTACTTC,CASSPFFLETQYF
TRBJ1-1,TRBV4-1,.,.,TGCGCCAGCAGCCAAGTCGCCCGCCGGCGGGGCGACACTGAAGCTTTCTTT,CASSQVARRRGDTEAFF
TRBJ2-7,TRBV29-1,.,TRBD2,TGCAGCGTTGAAGTTAGCGGGAGCTCCTACGAGCAGTACTTC,CSVEVSGSSYEQYF
TRBJ1-2,TRBV6-4,.,.,TGTGCCAGCAGTATGGATGGAGGGAACTATGGCTACACCTTC,CASSMDGGNYGYTF
TRBJ2-7,TRBV7-2,.,.,TGTGCCAGCAGCTTATCGGCCCGGACCTACGAGCAGTACTTC,CASSLSARTYEQYF
TRBJ2-7,TRBV20-1,few,.,TGCAGTGCTAGTCCAGCGGAGAGCTCCTACGAGCAGTACTTC,CSASPAESSYEQYF
TRBJ1-2,TRBV20-1,.,TRBD1,TGCAGTGCTAGACACCCCCTTGAGGACAGGGGATCCTTTAACTATGGCTACACCTTC,CSARHPLEDRGSFNYGYTF
TRBJ1-6,TRBV18,.,.,TGTGCCAGCTCACCAGGGGAGGTTCCCCCCCTCCACTTT,CASSPGEVPPLHF
TRBJ2-5,TRBV24-1,few,TRBD2,TGTGCCACCAGTGAAGGATCGGGGAGGGAGGAAGAGACCCAGTACTTC,CATSEGSGREEETQYF
TRBJ2-7,TRBV6-1,.,TRBD1,TGTGCCAGCAGTGGCGGCAGGGGGATCGGCGAGCAGTACTTC,CASSGGRGIGEQYF
TRBJ2-4,TRBV19,.,TRBD2,TGTGCCAGTAGAGGTCAGGGACTAGCGGGAATGGGGAACATTCAGTACTTC,CASRGQGLAGMGNIQYF
TRBJ2-1,TRBV5-4,once,TRBD2,TGTGCCAGCAGCCCAGGGTGGGCCGCGGGGGGGCAGTTCTTC,CASSPGWAAGGQFF
TRBJ1-5,TRBV30,.,.,TGTGCCTGGAGTGATGCGGGCAATCAGCCCCAGCATTTT,CAWSDAGNQPQHF
TRBJ1-5,TRBV4-1,.,.,TGCGCCAGCAGCCCCCGGGGCGATCAGCCCCAGCATTTT,CASSPRGDQPQHF
TRBJ1-1,TRBV20-1,few,.,TGCAGTGCTAGAGTCACTTTCAGAGAAGGAGAGACTGAAGCTTTCTTT,CSARVTFREGETEAFF
TRBJ1-2,TRBV25-1,.,.,TGTGCCAGCAGTGGCCCGACGGTATATGGCTACACCTTC,CASSGPTVYGYTF
TRBJ2-1,TRBV20-1,few,.,TGCAGTGCTAGCGGCGGGCCCAGTCACTACAATGAGCAGTTCTTC,CSASGGPSHYNEQFF
TRBJ1-2,TRBV20-1,large,TRBD1,TGCAGTGCTAGAGTCGTAGGGACAGGGGGGTACTATGGCTACACCTTC,CSARVVGTGGYYGYTF
TRBJ1-4,TRBV15,few,.,TGTGCCACCAGCCCCGGCCTTAATGAAAAACTGTTTTTT,CATSPGLNEKLFF
TRBJ1-6,TRBV5-1,.,.,TGCGCCAGCGCCCCCGGAAGGGCCCCACCCCTCCACTTT,CASAPGRAPPLHF
TRBJ1-1,TRBV20-1,few,.,TGCAGTGAAGCCGGTGGGAACACTGAAGCTTTCTTT,CSEAGGNTEAFF
TRBJ1-2,TRBV19,.,TRBD1,TGTGCCAGTAGTACCGGACAGGCTCGAGGGGGCTACACCTTC,CASSTGQARGGYTF
TRBJ2-2,TRBV7-2,few,.,TGTGCCAGCAGCTTAGCTAGGGCCGGGGAGCTGTTTTTT,CASSLARAGELFF
TRBJ1-3,TRBV7-6,.,TRBD1,TGTGCCAGCAGCTTAGGGACAGGGGGAAACACCATATATTTT,CASSLGTGGNTIYF